In its sample, the clone carrying this T cell receptor beta chain ranks as medium-sized. Its antigen is unidentified. This sample was included in a study of OX40 agonist ivuxolimab in advanced cancers. Across the whole study: Averaging 60 years in age, with a range of roughly 20 to 90, the cohort was more than 75% male. Of the patients, three showed partial responses, one with hepatocellular carcinoma and two with cutaneous melanoma.

Collection of blood occurred at baseline, at cycle 4 day 1, and at cycle 7 day 1. Germline V gene data show CDR1 as SEHNR and CDR2 as FQNEAQ (reference sequence). The CDR3 runs to 17 residues. V lost 5 bases to trimming and J lost 6 bases; unmatched junction nucleotides: 14. The table came from immunoSEQ multiplex PCR; TCRdb's copy has only in-frame clones and leaves some out. In the table there are some 28,000 clones, about 86% of which are singletons. Study-level findings and limits: Antigen targets of the expanded peripheral T cells went undetermined.

This sequence joins TRBV7-9 and TRBJ2-1, with 9 bases matching TRBD2. Sequencing used CD4+ or CD8+ T cells sorted from blood, obtained in a trial of the OX40 agonist ivuxolimab. This receptor was taken from an adult with an advanced solid tumor such as melanoma, head and neck, liver or kidney cancer. The CDR3 coding sequence is TGTGCCAGCAGCGGAATGTCGAGCGGGGGGCCCCTCAATGAGCAGTTCTTC. Translated, it gives CASSGMSSGGPLNEQFF.